Sequencing of this T cell receptor beta chain was carried out in a study of cytotoxic CD8 clonotypes in ibrutinib-treated CLL. For the study at large: Sequencing produced an average of about 280,000 productive templates and approximately 100,000 productive rearrangements per sample.

TCRdb keeps only in-frame clones here, not all; method: immunoSEQ multiplex PCR. This table has some 140,000 clones, 80% to 95% appearing once. Germline V CDR1 and CDR2: MNHEY, SVGAGI. V lost 8 bases, J lost 4 bases, and 11 bases stayed unmatched. CDR3 length: 14 residues. The chain employs TRBV6-5 and TRBJ2-7; the match to TRBD1 covers 7 bases. The sequencing used PBMCs, collected after 12 months of ibrutinib treatment. The sequence came from a human donor with chronic lymphocytic leukemia. The CDR3 here is CASADRAREYEQYF. The CDR3 bases are TGTGCCAGCGCAGACAGGGCTCGGGAATACGAGCAGTACTTC.